In this sample, the clone carrying this T cell receptor beta chain turned up many times. Its antigen is unidentified. The sample belongs to a study of neurological immune-mediated disorders. CDR3 length: 14 residues. General study points: TCR-beta repertoires seemed private in all groups, with no expanded CDR3 amino acid sequences shared.

With 10-nucleotide random UMIs, 5'RACE was used to make the cDNA. One entry per CDR3 protein results from TCRdb running MiXCR on the 5' RACE reads. The repertoire holds some 70,000 distinct CDR3 sequences, with around 3% as singletons. The TCR originated in a man in his forties with multiple sclerosis. Sequenced sample: PBMCs. V is TRBV21-1 and J is TRBJ2-1; the table's D gene call, TRBD1, was not cross checked with the DNA. TRBV21-1 is a pseudogene segment. The DNA for the CDR3 is TGTGCCAGCAGCCCCCGACGGGGGGAAAATGAGCAGTTCTTC. The encoded protein is CASSPRRGENEQFF.